The clone carrying this TCR beta chain was seen at least ten times. A Seattle source enrolled patients during active infection and followed them longitudinally. Per the original data handling: Reference gene primers were amplified, and this amplification served to estimate nucleated cell counts. Profiled with immunoSEQ multiplex PCR; TCRdb holds only in-frame clones, not every one. V and J calls and clone size are given by that table; D and trimming were obtained from the DNA. The data contain 80,000 or so clones, about 85% of them singletons. Germline CDR1 reads SNHLY; CDR2 reads FYNNEI. Trimming cost V 7 bases and J 3 bases, with 10 bases left between them. The CDR3 extends over 13 amino acids. This specimen comes from a study of blood T cell repertoires in COVID-19. Study-level background: Acute and convalescent COVID-19 samples came from the United States, Italy and Spain. PBMCs, B-cell-depleted T cells, or T cells provided the cDNA or gDNA that made up the material.

The genes are TRBV2 and TRBJ2-1, with D possibly being TRBD1 (5 bases). The sample taken for sequencing was peripheral blood. This TCR came from a man aged 55-75 years with COVID-19, enrolled during active disease. CDR3 in amino acids: CASKTDNYNEQFF. In nucleotides, the CDR3 is TGTGCCAGCAAGACGGACAACTACAATGAGCAGTTCTTC.